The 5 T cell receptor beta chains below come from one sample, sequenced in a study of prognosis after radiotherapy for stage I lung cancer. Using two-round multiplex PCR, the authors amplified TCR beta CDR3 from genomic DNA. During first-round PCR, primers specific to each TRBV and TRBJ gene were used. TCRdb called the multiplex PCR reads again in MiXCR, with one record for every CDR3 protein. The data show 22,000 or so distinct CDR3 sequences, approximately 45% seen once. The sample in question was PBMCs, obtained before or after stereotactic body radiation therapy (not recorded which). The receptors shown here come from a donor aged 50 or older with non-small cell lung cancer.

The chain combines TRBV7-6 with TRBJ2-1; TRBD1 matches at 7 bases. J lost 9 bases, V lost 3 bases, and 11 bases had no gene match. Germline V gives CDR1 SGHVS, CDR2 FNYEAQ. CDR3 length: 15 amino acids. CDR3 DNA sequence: TGTGCCAGCAGCTTTAACAGGGGAACGTTTCGTGAGCAGTTCTTC. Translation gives CASSFNRGTFREQFF.

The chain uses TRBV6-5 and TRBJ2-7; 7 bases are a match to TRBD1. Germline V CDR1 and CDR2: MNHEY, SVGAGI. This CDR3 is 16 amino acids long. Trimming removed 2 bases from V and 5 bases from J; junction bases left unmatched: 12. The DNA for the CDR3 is TGTGCCAGCAGTTACATACTCGGGACAGCAGAGGACGAGCAGTACTTC. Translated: CASSYILGTAEDEQYF.

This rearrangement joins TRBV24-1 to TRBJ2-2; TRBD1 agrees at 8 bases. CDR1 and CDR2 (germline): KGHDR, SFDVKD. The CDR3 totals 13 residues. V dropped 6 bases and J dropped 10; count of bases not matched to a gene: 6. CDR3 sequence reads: CATSYPGQVELFF. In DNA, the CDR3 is TGTGCCACCAGTTATCCGGGACAGGTGGAGCTGTTTTTT.

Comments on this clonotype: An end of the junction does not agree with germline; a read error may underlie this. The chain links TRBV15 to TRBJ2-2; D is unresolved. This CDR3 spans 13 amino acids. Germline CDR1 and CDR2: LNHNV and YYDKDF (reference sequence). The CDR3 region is CATSLGFTWELFF. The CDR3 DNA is TGTGCCACCAGTCTTGGATTCACCTGGGAGCTGTTTTTT.

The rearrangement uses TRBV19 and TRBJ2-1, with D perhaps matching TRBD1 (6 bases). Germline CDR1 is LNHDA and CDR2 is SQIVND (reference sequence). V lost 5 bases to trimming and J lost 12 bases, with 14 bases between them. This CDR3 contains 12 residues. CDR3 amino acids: CASSAIQGPQFF. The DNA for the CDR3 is TGTGCCAGTAGTGCGATCCAGGGGCCGCAGTTCTTC.